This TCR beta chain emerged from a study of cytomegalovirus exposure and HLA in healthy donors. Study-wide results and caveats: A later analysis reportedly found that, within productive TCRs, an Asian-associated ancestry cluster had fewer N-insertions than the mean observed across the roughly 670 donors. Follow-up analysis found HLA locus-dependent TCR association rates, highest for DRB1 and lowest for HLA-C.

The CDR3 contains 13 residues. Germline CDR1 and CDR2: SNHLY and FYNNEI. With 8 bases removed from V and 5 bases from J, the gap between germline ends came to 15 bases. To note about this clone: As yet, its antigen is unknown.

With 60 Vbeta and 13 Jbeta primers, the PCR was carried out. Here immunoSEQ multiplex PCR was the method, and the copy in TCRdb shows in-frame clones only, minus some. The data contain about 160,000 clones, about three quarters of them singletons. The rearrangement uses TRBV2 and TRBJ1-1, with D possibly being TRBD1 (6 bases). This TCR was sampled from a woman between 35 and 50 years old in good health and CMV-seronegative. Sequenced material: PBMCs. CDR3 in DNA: TGTGCCAGCGGCTGGGGAAGGGGGACTGAAGCTTTCTTT. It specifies CASGWGRGTEAFF.